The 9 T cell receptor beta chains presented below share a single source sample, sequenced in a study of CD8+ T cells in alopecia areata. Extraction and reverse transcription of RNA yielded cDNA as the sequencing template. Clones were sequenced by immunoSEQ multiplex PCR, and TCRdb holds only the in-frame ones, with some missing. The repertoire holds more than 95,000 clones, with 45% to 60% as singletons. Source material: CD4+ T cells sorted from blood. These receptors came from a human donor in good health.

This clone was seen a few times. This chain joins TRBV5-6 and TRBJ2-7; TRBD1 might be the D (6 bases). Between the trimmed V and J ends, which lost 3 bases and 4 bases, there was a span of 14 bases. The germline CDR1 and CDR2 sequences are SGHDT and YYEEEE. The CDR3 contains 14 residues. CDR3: CASSSRTELYEQYF. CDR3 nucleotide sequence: TGTGCCAGCAGCTCCCGGACAGAACTGTACGAGCAGTACTTC.

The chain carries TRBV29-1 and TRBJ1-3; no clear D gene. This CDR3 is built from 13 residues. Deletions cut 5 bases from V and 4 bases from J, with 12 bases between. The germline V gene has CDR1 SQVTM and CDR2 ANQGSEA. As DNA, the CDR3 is TGCAGCGTTCGGGAGGTAGGCGGAAACACCATATATTTT. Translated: CSVREVGGNTIYF.

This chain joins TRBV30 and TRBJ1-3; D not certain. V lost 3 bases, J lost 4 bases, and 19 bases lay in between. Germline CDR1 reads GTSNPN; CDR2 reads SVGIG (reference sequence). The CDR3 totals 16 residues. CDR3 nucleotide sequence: TGTGCCTGGAGCAGACATAGGGTAAAGTCCGGAAACACCATATATTTT. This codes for CAWSRHRVKSGNTIYF.

CDR3 nucleotide sequence: TGTGCCAGTAGTCAACCGGGACAGGGGGAGACCCAGTACTTC. Encoded protein: CASSQPGQGETQYF. V gene TRBV19 combines with J gene TRBJ2-5, with 10 bases aligning to TRBD1. After removal of 5 bases from V and 5 bases from J, the junction contained 5 bases not matched to a gene. The CDR3 runs to 14 residues. The germline V gene encodes CDR1 LNHDA and CDR2 SQIVND (reference sequence).

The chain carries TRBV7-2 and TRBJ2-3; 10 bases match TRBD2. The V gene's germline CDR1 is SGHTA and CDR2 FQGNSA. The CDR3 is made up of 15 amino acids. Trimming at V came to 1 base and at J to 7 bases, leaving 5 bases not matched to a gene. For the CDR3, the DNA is TGTGCCAGCAGCTTAGGTCCTAGCGGGGGTAATACGCAGTATTTT. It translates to CASSLGPSGGNTQYF.

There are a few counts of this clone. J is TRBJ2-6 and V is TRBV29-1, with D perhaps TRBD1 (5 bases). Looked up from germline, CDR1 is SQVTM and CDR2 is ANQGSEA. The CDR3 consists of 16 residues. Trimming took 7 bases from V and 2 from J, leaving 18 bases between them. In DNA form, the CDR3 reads TGCAGCGGGGTACGCAGGGATGAAGCTGGGGCCAACGTCCTGACTTTC. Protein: CSGVRRDEAGANVLTF.

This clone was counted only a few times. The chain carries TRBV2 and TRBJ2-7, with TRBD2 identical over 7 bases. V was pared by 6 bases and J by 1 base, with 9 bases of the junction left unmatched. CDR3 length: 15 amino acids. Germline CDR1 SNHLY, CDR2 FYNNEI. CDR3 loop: CASRSAGDPSYEQYF. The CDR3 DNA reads TGTGCCAGCAGATCCGCGGGGGACCCGTCCTACGAGCAGTACTTC.

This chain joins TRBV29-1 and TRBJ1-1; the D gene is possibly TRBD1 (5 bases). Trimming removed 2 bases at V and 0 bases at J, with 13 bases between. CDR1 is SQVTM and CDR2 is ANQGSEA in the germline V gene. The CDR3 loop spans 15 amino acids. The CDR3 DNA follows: TGCAGCGTTGAACGGGGGGGGAGGATGAACACTGAAGCTTTCTTT. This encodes CSVERGGRMNTEAFF.

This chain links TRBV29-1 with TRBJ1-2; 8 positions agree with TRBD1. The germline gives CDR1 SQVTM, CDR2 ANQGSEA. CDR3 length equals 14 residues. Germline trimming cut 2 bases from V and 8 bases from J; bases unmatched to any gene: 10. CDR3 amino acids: CSVEKLGQGGGYTF. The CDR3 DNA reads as TGCAGCGTTGAAAAACTCGGACAGGGTGGAGGCTACACCTTC. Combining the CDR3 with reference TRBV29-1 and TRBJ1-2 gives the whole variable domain SAVISQKPSRDICQRGTSLTIQCQVDSQVTMMFWYRQQPGQSLTLIATANQGSEATYESGFVIDKFPISRPNLTFSTLTVSNMSPEDSSIYLCSVEKLGQGGGYTFGSGTRLTVV.